The rows below give T cell receptor beta chains drawn from one sample of a study of T cell changes during pregnancy in multiple sclerosis. Method: immunoSEQ multiplex PCR; TCRdb's copy keeps in-frame clones and lacks some. This sample has more than 40,000 clones, with roughly 93% found just once. Sequenced material: CD8+ T cells from peripheral blood mononuclear cells, taken in the first trimester of pregnancy. These receptors originate from a female donor with multiple sclerosis, enrolled in a pregnancy study. CDR3s include the opening cysteine and the closing phenylalanine or tryptophan. The D gene is left open where the match is weak. Clone size is shown for a subset of rows, as once, few, many or a class of expanded clone.

>NA|TRBV5-4|TRBJ2-7|TRBD2
CASSSGTSGTYEQYF
TGTGCCAGCAGCTCCGGGACTAGCGGGACCTACGAGCAGTACTTC
>few|TRBV6-4|TRBJ2-2|TRBD2
CASSDSGLAGDHGELFF
TGTGCCAGCAGTGATTCTGGGCTAGCGGGAGATCACGGGGAGCTGTTTTTT
>NA|TRBV6-5|TRBJ1-1|NA
CASSYQGRNTEAFF
TGTGCCAGCAGTTACCAGGGGAGGAACACTGAAGCTTTCTTT
>once|TRBV4-2|TRBJ2-1|TRBD2
CASSQTRTSGYPYNEQFF
TGTGCCAGCAGCCAAACCCGCACTAGCGGGTATCCCTACAATGAGCAGTTCTTC
>NA|TRBV27|TRBJ1-1|NA
CASGTGSSTEAFF
TGTGCCAGCGGAACGGGGTCGTCCACTGAAGCTTTCTTT
>NA|TRBV27|TRBJ2-3|NA
CASSWGSTDTQYF
TGTGCCAGCAGTTGGGGCAGCACAGATACGCAGTATTTT
>NA|TRBV9|TRBJ2-1|TRBD1
CASRDRGNEQFF
TGTGCCAGCAGGGACAGGGGCAATGAGCAGTTCTTC
>NA|TRBV13|TRBJ2-7|TRBD1
CASSPEGQGEDEQYF
TGTGCCAGCAGCCCGGAGGGACAGGGGGAGGACGAGCAGTACTTC
>NA|TRBV20-1|TRBJ1-1|NA
CSARGGAFF
TGCAGTGCTAGGGGGGGAGCTTTCTTT
>NA|TRBV4-1|TRBJ2-7|TRBD1
CASSLRDRAPEQYF
TGCGCCAGCAGCCTCCGGGACAGGGCTCCCGAGCAGTACTTC
>NA|TRBV18|TRBJ2-1|TRBD2
CASSLISYSGLAVGSSYNEQFF
TGTGCCAGCTCACTCATTTCTTATTCAGGACTAGCGGTGGGGAGCTCCTACAATGAGCAGTTCTTC
>NA|TRBV2|TRBJ1-2|NA
CASSVPSPNYGYTF
TGTGCCAGCAGTGTCCCCAGTCCTAACTATGGCTACACCTTC
>NA|TRBV6-6|TRBJ2-7|TRBD1
CASSYHGQGSYEQYF
TGTGCCAGCAGTTACCACGGACAGGGGTCCTACGAGCAGTACTTC
>NA|TRBV6-5|TRBJ1-5|TRBD1
CASSPRQGLYQPQHF
TGTGCCAGCAGTCCACGACAGGGCCTTTATCAGCCCCAGCATTTT
>NA|TRBV18|TRBJ1-5|NA
CASSPLTRESEGQPQHF
TGTGCCAGCTCACCACTAACCCGGGAATCTGAGGGTCAGCCCCAGCATTTT
>NA|TRBV5-4|TRBJ1-2|NA
CASSANRDGYTF
TGTGCCAGCAGCGCAAACAGGGATGGCTACACCTTC
>NA|TRBV6-1|TRBJ2-5|NA
CASSDGVEEALGTQYF
TGTGCCAGCAGTGACGGGGTAGAGGAGGCCCTAGGGACCCAGTACTTC
>NA|TRBV27|TRBJ1-5|NA
CASAPLGNQPQHF
TGTGCCAGCGCCCCATTAGGCAATCAGCCCCAGCATTTT
>NA|TRBV11-2|TRBJ2-3|TRBD2
CASSLELAGSTDTQYF
TGTGCCAGCAGCTTAGAACTAGCGGGCTCCACAGATACGCAGTATTTT
>NA|TRBV29-1|TRBJ1-2|TRBD1
CSVALLRDSYGYTF
TGCAGCGTCGCCCTTCTGAGGGACAGCTATGGCTACACCTTC
>NA|TRBV27|TRBJ2-7|NA
CASSSGEVKDEQYF
TGTGCCAGCAGTTCCGGGGAGGTCAAGGACGAGCAGTACTTC
>NA|TRBV7-9|TRBJ2-1|TRBD1
CASGWGQGAGESYNEQFF
TGTGCCAGCGGGTGGGGACAGGGGGCTGGGGAATCCTACAATGAGCAGTTCTTC
>NA|TRBV19|TRBJ1-1|TRBD1
CASSITGGNTEAFF
TGTGCCAGTAGTATCACAGGGGGCAACACTGAAGCTTTCTTT
>once|TRBV9|TRBJ2-1|TRBD2
CASSVAAGYSNEQFF
TGTGCCAGCAGCGTAGCAGCGGGATATTCCAATGAGCAGTTCTTC
>NA|TRBV28|TRBJ2-2|TRBD2
CASTSPRELVGELFF
TGTGCCAGCACTTCCCCGCGGGAGCTGGTCGGGGAGCTGTTTTTT
>NA|TRBV2|TRBJ1-1|TRBD1
CASSDALRQGPNTEAFF
TGTGCCAGCAGTGACGCGCTTCGACAGGGACCGAACACTGAAGCTTTCTTT
>NA|TRBV4-1|TRBJ2-2|TRBD1
CASSLSPGQGAGELFF
TGCGCCAGCAGCCTTTCACCGGGACAGGGGGCCGGGGAGCTGTTTTTT
>once|TRBV7-6|TRBJ2-2|NA
CASSLAGDTGELFF
TGTGCCAGCAGCTTAGCGGGCGACACCGGGGAGCTGTTTTTT
>NA|TRBV7-9|TRBJ2-1|TRBD1
CASSLRQGIFSNEQFF
TGTGCCAGCAGCCTCCGACAGGGGATTTTTTCTAATGAGCAGTTCTTC
>NA|TRBV2|TRBJ1-2|NA
CASSERFERENGYTF
TGTGCCAGCAGTGAACGATTTGAGAGAGAGAATGGCTACACCTTC
>few|TRBV7-6|TRBJ1-1|TRBD1
CASSPPTGVNTEAFF
TGTGCCAGCAGCCCCCCGACAGGGGTAAACACTGAAGCTTTCTTT
>NA|TRBV4-3|TRBJ2-5|NA
CASSQGTERVQTQYF
TGCGCCAGCAGCCAGGGGACAGAGCGGGTACAGACCCAGTACTTC
>NA|TRBV27|TRBJ2-2|TRBD2
CASTTSGGRANTGELFF
TGTGCCAGTACGACTAGCGGGGGTCGGGCGAACACCGGGGAGCTGTTTTTT
>NA|TRBV10-3|TRBJ2-1|NA
CAIRTQGNEQFF
TGTGCCATCAGGACACAGGGCAATGAGCAGTTCTTC
>NA|TRBV27|TRBJ2-5|NA
CASSLFPGAETQYF
TGTGCCAGCAGTTTGTTTCCGGGAGCGGAGACCCAGTACTTC
>NA|TRBV27|TRBJ1-2|NA
CASSFGGAGYGYTF
TGTGCCAGCAGTTTTGGGGGCGCGGGCTATGGCTACACCTTC
>NA|TRBV11-2|TRBJ1-4|NA
CASSINRERSEKLFF
TGTGCCAGCAGCATCAACAGGGAAAGGTCTGAAAAACTGTTTTTT
>NA|TRBV5-1|TRBJ2-3|TRBD1
CASTRDPGGATDTQYF
TGCGCCAGCACCCGAGATCCAGGGGGCGCAACAGATACGCAGTATTTT
>NA|TRBV7-9|TRBJ2-7|TRBD1
CASSSGTGFREDEQYF
TGTGCCAGCAGCTCCGGGACAGGATTTAGGGAGGACGAGCAGTACTTC
>NA|TRBV28|TRBJ2-7|NA
CASSLRGYYEQYF
TGTGCCAGCAGTTTAAGGGGGTACTACGAGCAGTACTTC
>NA|TRBV29-1|TRBJ1-2|NA
CSVDSYGYTF
TGCAGCGTTGACAGCTATGGCTACACCTTC
>NA|TRBV19|TRBJ2-7|TRBD2
CASSPAGGPNEQYF
TGTGCCAGTAGTCCAGCGGGAGGGCCCAACGAGCAGTACTTC
>NA|TRBV6-4|TRBJ2-3|NA
CASSESAASTDTQYF
TGTGCCAGCAGTGAGTCAGCGGCTAGCACAGATACGCAGTATTTT
>NA|TRBV18|TRBJ2-7|NA
CASSPPFNYEQYF
TGTGCCAGCTCACCACCGTTTAATTACGAGCAGTACTTC
>NA|TRBV27|TRBJ2-3|NA
CASTPTETSTDTQYF
TGTGCCAGCACCCCGACAGAAACTAGCACAGATACGCAGTATTTT
>NA|TRBV7-6|TRBJ2-5|NA
CASSLTPVQETQYF
TGTGCCAGCAGCTTAACCCCAGTCCAAGAGACCCAGTACTTC
>NA|TRBV27|TRBJ1-1|NA
CASRQGGTEAFF
TGTGCCAGCAGGCAGGGTGGCACTGAAGCTTTCTTT
>NA|TRBV5-1|TRBJ1-1|NA
CASSLEGTAIGGDTEAFF
TGCGCCAGCAGCTTAGAGGGGACCGCCATAGGGGGTGACACTGAAGCTTTCTTT
>NA|TRBV2|TRBJ2-1|NA
CASSSSHYNEQFF
TGTGCCAGCAGTTCCTCACACTACAATGAGCAGTTCTTC
>NA|TRBV7-9|TRBJ2-7|NA
CASSLTAGAHEQYF
TGTGCCAGCAGCTTAACGGCAGGGGCCCACGAGCAGTACTTC
>NA|TRBV7-6|TRBJ1-5|TRBD1
CASSLNRGTDQPQHF
TGTGCCAGCAGCTTAAACAGGGGGACGGATCAGCCCCAGCATTTT
>NA|TRBV29-1|TRBJ2-5|TRBD2
CSVEDWQLAGVETQYF
TGCAGCGTTGAAGATTGGCAACTAGCGGGAGTAGAGACCCAGTACTTC
>NA|TRBV27|TRBJ2-7|TRBD1
CASSTGGEQYF
TGTGCCAGCAGTACAGGGGGCGAGCAGTACTTC
>NA|TRBV7-9|TRBJ2-7|TRBD1
CASSLGGQPVYEQYF
TGTGCCAGCAGCTTAGGGGGACAGCCTGTGTACGAGCAGTACTTC
>NA|TRBV28|TRBJ2-7|NA
CASLAHGGRTYEQYF
TGTGCCAGCTTGGCCCACGGCGGGCGAACCTACGAGCAGTACTTC